The T cell receptor beta chain described here comes from a study of blood T cell dynamics during melanoma immunotherapy. Findings of the study overall: It remained unknown if the driving T cell clones were melanoma-specific.

The CDR3 is 13 residues long. V lost 6 bases, J lost 4 bases, and 10 bases lay in between. Germline loops: CDR1 ENHRY, CDR2 SYGVKD. As for time point: pre-treatment baseline. Patients with prior systemic cancer treatment, concomitant immunosuppressants, or other active malignancies were excluded. Comment on this clone: What it binds is not known.

Each bulk PBMC sample had 300 to 400 ng DNA loaded. This table comes from immunoSEQ multiplex PCR, and its TCRdb copy is limited to in-frame clones, with some not included. The sample includes about 6,900 clones, around 82% seen only once; the top ten take around 28%. The input for sequencing was blood, taken from a patient treated with checkpoint blockade. The origin of this receptor is a human donor with melanoma. The chain carries TRBV10-3 and TRBJ1-5; D gene uncertain. The CDR3 sequence: CAISAELNQPQHF. DNA of the CDR3: TGTGCCATCAGCGCGGAGTTGAATCAGCCCCAGCATTTT.